This T cell receptor (beta chain) came from a study of blood T cell repertoires in COVID-19. Using immunoSEQ multiplex PCR, the repertoire was profiled, and TCRdb retains in-frame clones only, with some absent. The profile covers 200,000 to 300,000 clones, with 70% to 90% appearing a single time and around 6.5% taken by the ten largest. Trimming took 4 bases from V and 7 from J; bases not matched to a gene: 9. Per germline, CDR1 MGHRA and CDR2 YSYEKL. The CDR3 length is 15 residues. This rearrangement joins TRBV4-1 to TRBJ2-1; the match to TRBD2 covers 8 bases. Sample: peripheral blood. The clonotype was recovered from a woman between 55 and 75 years old with active or convalescent COVID-19. The CDR3 reads CASSPREGGWNEQFF. CDR3 sequence (DNA): TGCGCCAGCAGCCCTCGGGAGGGAGGCTGGAATGAGCAGTTCTTC.